The TCR beta chain under discussion was sequenced for a study of T cell responses to AZD1222 COVID-19 vaccine. This CDR3 has 15 residues. Germline values: CDR1 MNHEY, CDR2 SVGEGT. Trimming took off 5 bases at V and 0 bases at J, with 11 bases between the two ends. Using immunoSEQ multiplex PCR, the repertoire was profiled, and TCRdb retains in-frame clones only, with some absent. The table includes over 130,000 clones, roughly 92% detected once. Whole-study results and caveats: Among the donors, most were white British and more were female, and clonal diversity was possibly underestimated. Only a handful of AZD1222 recipients were seropositive at baseline. Rises in breadth and depth of Spike-specific TCRs came after two AZD1222 doses.

As to this clone: Its matching antigen is unknown.

The chain links TRBV6-2 or TRBV6-3 to TRBJ1-5; weak D call: TRBD1 (6 bases). The TCR originated in an adult who received the AZD1222 COVID-19 vaccine. The sample here was peripheral blood, taken 28 days after the second AZD1222 dose. CDR3 nucleotides: TGTGCCAGCAGTAAAGGGGGATATAGCAATCAGCCCCAGCATTTT. Translating gives CASSKGGYSNQPQHF.